This TCR beta chain was captured by sequencing in a study of cytomegalovirus exposure and HLA in healthy donors. Germline V lookup: CDR1 GTSNPN, CDR2 SVGIG (reference sequence). This CDR3 contains 15 residues. J was trimmed by 4 bases and V by 5 bases; bases with no gene match: 9. With respect to this clone: Its antigen is unidentified.

General study points: One variant, a missense change in DCLRE1C, was linked in a later analysis to TCR beta V- and J-gene trimming. TCR association rates varied by HLA locus in a later analysis, with DRB1 highest and HLA-C lowest.

Both 60 Vbeta primers and 13 Jbeta primers went into the PCR. In the original processing: Roughly 11 million shared chains were among around 80 million unique TCR beta chains counted in a later analysis. This table comes from immunoSEQ multiplex PCR, and its TCRdb copy is limited to in-frame clones, with some not included. That table furnishes V, J and clone size, whereas the DNA furnished D and trimming. The data contain about 160,000 clones, approximately 80% of them singletons. The sequenced material came from PBMCs. The sequence was collected from a woman in her forties in good health and CMV-seropositive. This sequence joins TRBV30 and TRBJ2-1; 9 bases are shared with TRBD2. CDR3 bases: TGTGCCTGGGAACCGGGACTAGCAGCTTACAATGAGCAGTTCTTC. Encoded protein: CAWEPGLAAYNEQFF.